This T cell receptor beta chain comes out of a study of T-cell memory formation after mild COVID-19. TCRdb reprocessed the 5' RACE reads with MiXCR, giving one entry per CDR3 protein. The sample gives 400,000 or so distinct CDR3 sequences, 15% to 20% of which show up once; about 8.8% is in the top ten. This clonotype was counted a few times. Its antigen remains unidentified. Overall study findings and caveats: Researchers found some responding clones in pre-infection memory, a sign that cross-reactive memory joined.

The CDR3 covers 14 residues. Trimming pared 4 bases from V and 1 base from J, leaving 11 bases between. This receptor was obtained from an adult woman who had mild COVID-19 (a few samples of this study predate the infection). Cell type and time point are not known. This chain joins TRBV12-3 or TRBV12-4 and TRBJ2-7; D remains unclear. Sequencing input: PBMCs or a T cell subset sorted from them (not recorded which). In DNA, the CDR3 is TGTGCCAGCAGTTCCGGGTCGTTGTCCTACGAGCAGTACTTC. This codes for CASSSGSLSYEQYF.